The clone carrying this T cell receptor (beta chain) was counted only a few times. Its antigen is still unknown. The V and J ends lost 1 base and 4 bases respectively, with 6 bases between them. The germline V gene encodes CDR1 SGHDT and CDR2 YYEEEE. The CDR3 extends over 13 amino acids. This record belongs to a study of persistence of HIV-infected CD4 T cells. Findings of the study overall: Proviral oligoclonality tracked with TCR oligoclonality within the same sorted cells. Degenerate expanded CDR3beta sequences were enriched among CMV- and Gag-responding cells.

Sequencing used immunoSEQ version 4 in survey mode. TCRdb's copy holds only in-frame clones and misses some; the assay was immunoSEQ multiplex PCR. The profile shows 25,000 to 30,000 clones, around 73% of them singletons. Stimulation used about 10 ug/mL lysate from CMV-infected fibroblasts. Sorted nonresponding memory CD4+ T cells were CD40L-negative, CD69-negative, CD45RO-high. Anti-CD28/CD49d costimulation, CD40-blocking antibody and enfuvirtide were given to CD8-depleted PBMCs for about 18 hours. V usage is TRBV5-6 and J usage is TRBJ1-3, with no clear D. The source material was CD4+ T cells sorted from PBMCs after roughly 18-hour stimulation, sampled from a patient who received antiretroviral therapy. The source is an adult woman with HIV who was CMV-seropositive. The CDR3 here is CASSLYRGNTIYF. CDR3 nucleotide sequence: TGTGCCAGCAGCTTGTACAGAGGAAACACCATATATTTT.